This is a list of T cell receptor beta chains from one sample in a study of T cell responses to AZD1222 COVID-19 vaccine. Assay used: immunoSEQ multiplex PCR; TCRdb lists only in-frame clones, some missing. This sample yields under 200,000 clones, of which 91% are seen a single time; under 2.5% belongs to the top ten. The sequencing used peripheral blood, collected on day 0 of AZD1222 vaccination. The receptors were sampled from an adult in good health. CDR3s include the opening cysteine and the closing phenylalanine or tryptophan.

V,CDR3
TRBV15,CATSSRDQPQHF
TRBV27,CASSFLRSSYEQYF
TRBV7-2,CASSLYSRGGTEAFF
TRBV6-6,CASTLLGSDGYTF
TRBV29-1,CSVGEGSETQYF
TRBV4-1,CASSQWGQETQYF
TRBV5-3,CVIRGTSGRSSYNEQFF
TRBV4-3,CASSQDTPSGEGNEQFF
TRBV9,CASSAQTLNTEAFF
TRBV30,CAWSPGLAGTREQYF
TRBV19,CASSIGYTEAFF
TRBV30,CAWDGGRLTGELFF
TRBV15,CATSRRGGSLNTEAFF
TRBV19,CASSYRGGEQFF
TRBV2,CATQGFGNIQYF
TRBV10-2,CASSEERQPTYEQYF
TRBV11-2,CASSLAGTVGGNTIYF
TRBV5-5,CASSPGVGPNEKLFF
TRBV24-1,CATSDLQWESYGYTF
TRBV15,CATSSAGDGNTIYF
TRBV28,CASSLLNYGYTF
TRBV19,CATQRRELTDTQYF
TRBV6-2/TRBV6-3,CASSYDTGELFF
TRBV5-8,CASSWDIFSAGANVLTF
TRBV21-1,CASSPRLHSNQPQHF
TRBV24-1,CATSDRSYNEQFF
TRBV3-1/TRBV3-2,CASSQGGGWVNTEAFF
TRBV19,CASRTSGGVETQYF
TRBV5-4,CASSLVRGGTEAFF
TRBV5-5,CASSLGAGANYGYTF
TRBV30,CAWSGTGGFTEAFF
TRBV11-2,CASSFTGAGTNEKLFF
TRBV3-1/TRBV3-2,CASMLRSLCHTQYF
TRBV19,CASRASGQAPYEQYF
TRBV7-6,CASSGLLGLAGNEQFF
TRBV5-4,CASSPDGSGANVLTF
TRBV27,CASSFTWGSGQPQHF
TRBV29-1,CSVEDTESYTF
TRBV13,CASSSRSTNYGYTF
TRBV6-5,CASSFEPNTEAFF
TRBV29-1,CSVAGTGGYSGANVLTF
TRBV11-2,CASSPLRFPGGTYEQYF
TRBV5-1,CASTLNFGQGVGDYGYTF
TRBV5-1,CASSLGTGSSYNEQFF
TRBV29-1,CSVDPGEGGEKLFF